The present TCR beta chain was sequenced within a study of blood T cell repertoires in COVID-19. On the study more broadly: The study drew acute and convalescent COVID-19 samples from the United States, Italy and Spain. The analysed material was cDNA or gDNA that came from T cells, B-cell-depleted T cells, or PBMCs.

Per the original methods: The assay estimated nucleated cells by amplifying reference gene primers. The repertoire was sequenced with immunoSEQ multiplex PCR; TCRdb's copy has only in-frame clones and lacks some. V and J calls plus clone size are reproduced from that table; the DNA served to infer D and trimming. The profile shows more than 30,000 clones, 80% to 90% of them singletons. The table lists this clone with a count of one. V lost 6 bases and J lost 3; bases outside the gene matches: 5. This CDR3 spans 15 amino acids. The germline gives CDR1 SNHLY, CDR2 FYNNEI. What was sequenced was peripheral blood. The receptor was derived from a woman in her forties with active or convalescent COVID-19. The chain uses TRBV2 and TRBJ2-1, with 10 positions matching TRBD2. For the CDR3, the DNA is TGTGCCAGCAGCGGACTAGCGGCACTCTACAATGAGCAGTTCTTC. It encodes CASSGLAALYNEQFF.